These 4 T cell receptor beta chains were all obtained from the same sample, sequenced in a study of regulatory T cells in long-lasting Graves disease. Time point defined: newly diagnosed GD, antithyroid drugs for less than 3 months. With RNA extracted from PBMCs as input, the TCR library was made. Relying on iRepertoire HTBI primers and Arm-PCR of CDR3 regions, the team built TCR beta libraries. TCRdb analysed the multiplex PCR reads with MiXCR anew, one entry per CDR3 protein. The table has about 610,000 distinct CDR3 sequences, 15% to 20% seen once. The same specimen was also included in a second study, on T cells in Graves' hyperthyroidism and ophthalmopathy.

Here the sequenced sample was peripheral blood mononuclear cells (PBMCs), taken at new diagnosis, from a patient treated with antithyroid drugs. The receptors derive from a man aged 18 to 30 with Graves disease.

This rearrangement joins TRBV2 to TRBJ2-7; the D gene is possibly TRBD1 (6 bases). V gave up 6 bases and J gave up 5 bases, with 17 bases separating them. Germline-derived CDR1 and CDR2 are SNHLY and FYNNEI. This CDR3 contains 14 residues. CDR3 nucleotides: TGTGCCAGCAGGGAACAGGGTCTTTCCCACGAGCAGTACTTC. It is translated as CASREQGLSHEQYF.

V gene TRBV4-1 combines with J gene TRBJ1-1; tentatively, D is TRBD1 (5 bases). The CDR3 spans 14 residues. Trimming cost V 4 bases and J 5 bases, with 14 bases left between them. In germline, CDR1 is MGHRA, CDR2 YSYEKL. The CDR3 is CASSPRGGRTEAFF. In DNA form, the CDR3 reads TGCGCCAGCAGCCCCCGCGGGGGAAGAACTGAAGCTTTCTTT.

This clonotype was seen many times. The chain recombines TRBV15 with TRBJ2-4; D might be TRBD1 (6 bases). Germline CDR1 reads LNHNV; CDR2 reads YYDKDF (reference sequence). Trimming removed 0 bases from V and 10 bases from J, with 10 bases in between. This CDR3 spans 13 amino acids. The CDR3 region has the DNA TGTGCCACCAGCAGAGATGTCCAGGGGATTCAGTACTTC. It yields the protein CATSRDVQGIQYF.

The chain carries TRBV20-1 and TRBJ1-5, with 8 nucleotides matching TRBD1. Unmatched junction bases numbered 8, after V lost 4 bases and J lost 3 bases. Germline assignment: CDR1 DFQATT and CDR2 SNEGSKA (reference sequence). The CDR3 spans 15 residues. CDR3 amino acids: CSATNLQGDNQPQHF. CDR3 DNA sequence: TGCAGTGCTACAAACCTACAGGGGGACAATCAGCCCCAGCATTTT.